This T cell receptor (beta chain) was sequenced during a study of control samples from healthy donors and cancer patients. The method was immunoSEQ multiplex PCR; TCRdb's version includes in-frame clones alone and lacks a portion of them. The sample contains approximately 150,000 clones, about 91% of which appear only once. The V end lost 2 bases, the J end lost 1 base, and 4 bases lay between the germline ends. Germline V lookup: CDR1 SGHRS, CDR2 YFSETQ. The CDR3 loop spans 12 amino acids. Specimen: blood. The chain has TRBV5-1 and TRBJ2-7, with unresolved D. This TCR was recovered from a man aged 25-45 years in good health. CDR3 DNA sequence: TGCGCCAGCAGCTTCGAATCCTACGAGCAGTACTTC. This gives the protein CASSFESYEQYF.